A single sample gave rise to the 14 T cell receptor beta chains below, sequenced in a study of early T cells in non-severe SARS-CoV-2 infection. MiXCR, applied by TCRdb to the 5' RACE reads, yields one record per CDR3 protein. The sample yields 90,000 to 100,000 distinct CDR3 sequences, 13% seen once. Sequenced input: whole blood. All receptors derive from an adult who was a healthcare worker with PCR-confirmed SARS-CoV-2 infection or an uninfected control (not recorded which).

This clonotype was counted ten times or more. This chain links TRBV28 with TRBJ1-5, with 7 positions matching TRBD1. The CDR3 spans 20 residues. Germline trimming cut 4 bases from V and 3 bases from J; bases unmatched to any gene: 21. Per the germline V gene, CDR1 is MDHEN and CDR2 is SYDVKM. CDR3 sequence: CASSYGVTGPGRNPNQPQHF. In DNA, the CDR3 is TGTGCCAGCAGTTACGGGGTGACAGGGCCGGGACGTAACCCCAATCAGCCCCAGCATTTT.

The chain carries TRBV6-5 and TRBJ2-2; 8 nucleotides agree with TRBD2. The CDR3 length is 14 residues. Losses at the gene ends were 7 bases for V and 3 bases for J; bases not matched to a gene: 4. CDR1 MNHEY and CDR2 SVGAGI come from the germline V gene. The DNA for the CDR3 is TGTGCCAGCAAACTAGCGGCCGACACCGGGGAGCTGTTTTTT. Translating gives CASKLAADTGELFF.

At least ten counts were recorded for this clonotype. The chain links TRBV6-4 to TRBJ2-2; D not certain. In germline, CDR1 is MRHNA, CDR2 SNTAGT. This CDR3 is 14 amino acids long. The germline V and J ends were trimmed by 0 bases and 6 bases, with 8 bases remaining between them. DNA of the CDR3: TGTGCCAGCAGTGACTCTCAAGCCCCCGGGGAGCTGTTTTTT. Translation: CASSDSQAPGELFF.

For this clonotype: A single base separates this from a much larger clone, so it may be a read error. Given the absence of the conserved phenylalanine or tryptophan at the CDR3 end, a read error is likely. The chain uses TRBV10-3 and TRBJ2-7; D is unclear. The V end was cut by 1 base, the J end by 4 bases, with 5 bases between. This CDR3 is built from 12 residues. Germline CDR1 is ENHRY and CDR2 is SYGVKD. The CDR3 bases are TGTGCCATCAGTGAGTTTGGGTACGAGCAGTACCTC. This translates into CAISEFGYEQYL.

The chain combines TRBV18 with TRBJ1-2, with 9 bases lining up with TRBD1. This CDR3 region has 17 residues. Germline V gene lookup returns CDR1 KGHSH and CDR2 LQKENI. J gave up 2 bases and V 1 base, and 8 bases lay outside the gene matches. The CDR3 sequence: CASSPQPGTGQNYGYTF. The CDR3 coding sequence is TGTGCCAGCTCACCACAACCCGGGACAGGGCAGAACTATGGCTACACCTTC. Full variable domain (outside the CDR3, taken from reference TRBV18 and TRBJ1-2): NAGVMQNPRHLVRRRGQEARLRCSPMKGHSHVYWYRQLPEEGLKFMVYLQKENIIDESGMPKERFSAEFPKEGPSILRIQQVVRGDSAAYFCASSPQPGTGQNYGYTFGSGTRLTVV.

The chain has TRBV27 and TRBJ2-1, with 8 bases aligning to TRBD1. The CDR3 sequence is 15 residues long. V trimming: 5 bases; J trimming: 0 bases; junction bases outside the gene matches: 3. Germline CDR1 and CDR2: MNHEY and SMNVEV (reference sequence). As DNA, the CDR3 is TGTGCCAGCAGTGACAGGGGTAGCTCCTACAATGAGCAGTTCTTC. Translating gives CASSDRGSSYNEQFF.

The rearrangement uses TRBV25-1 and TRBJ2-1; perhaps TRBD2 as D (6 bases). V lost 3 bases and J 5 bases, leaving 14 bases between the germline ends. The germline V gene encodes CDR1 MGHDK and CDR2 SYGVNS. CDR3 length: 15 amino acids. The CDR3: CASSDLARYNNEQFF. CDR3 DNA sequence: TGTGCCAGCAGTGACCTAGCGCGGTACAACAATGAGCAGTTCTTC.

In this sample, this clonotype turned up many times. This sequence joins TRBV7-9 and TRBJ2-7; the match to TRBD1 covers 7 bases. Losses at the gene ends were 3 bases for V and 3 bases for J; bases not matched to a gene: 2. Germline-derived CDR1 and CDR2 are SEHNR and FQNEAQ (reference sequence). CDR3 length: 13 amino acids. The DNA for the CDR3 is TGTGCCAGCAGCTTGGGACAGAACTACGAGCAGTACTTC. Translation: CASSLGQNYEQYF.

This clonotype was counted ten times or more. V gene TRBV5-1 combines with J gene TRBJ2-5; D perhaps matches TRBD2 (6 bases). Trimming stripped 2 bases from V and 3 bases from J, with 14 bases between. CDR1 is SGHRS, CDR2 YFSETQ, per germline. The CDR3 has 15 residues. CDR3 nucleotides: TGCGCCAGCAGCTTTGGGGGGTTAGATGAAGAGACCCAGTACTTC. It encodes CASSFGGLDEETQYF.

The chain carries TRBV18 and TRBJ2-1; 9 bases are a match to TRBD2. Germline trimming cut 4 bases from V and 9 bases from J; bases unmatched to any gene: 7. The CDR3 consists of 14 residues. Germline CDR1 and CDR2: KGHSH and LQKENI. The CDR3 region is CASSQGSGGSEQFF. In DNA, the CDR3 is TGTGCCAGCTCACAGGGTAGCGGGGGATCTGAGCAGTTCTTC. Filled out from reference TRBV18 and TRBJ2-1, the complete variable domain reads NAGVMQNPRHLVRRRGQEARLRCSPMKGHSHVYWYRQLPEEGLKFMVYLQKENIIDESGMPKERFSAEFPKEGPSILRIQQVVRGDSAAYFCASSQGSGGSEQFFGPGTRLTVL.

At least ten counts were recorded for this clonotype. J is TRBJ2-2 and V is TRBV11-2; 8 bases are shared with TRBD2. The germline V gene has CDR1 SGHAT and CDR2 FQNNGV. This CDR3 contains 16 residues. V lost 6 bases and J lost 4; bases outside the gene matches: 10. The CDR3 nucleotides are TGTGCCAGCAGTCTCGGCGGGGGGAAGAGCACCGGGGAGCTGTTTTTT. Its translation is CASSLGGGKSTGELFF. The full variable domain, in which reference TRBV11-2 and TRBJ2-2 provide the parts outside the CDR3, is EAGVAQSPRYKIIEKRQSVAFWCNPISGHATLYWYQQILGQGPKLLIQFQNNGVVDDSQLPKDRFSAERLKGVDSTLKIQPAKLEDSAVYLCASSLGGGKSTGELFFGEGSRLTVL.

In its sample, this clonotype was seen a few times. The genes are TRBV7-2 and TRBJ2-3; 8 bases line up with TRBD2. V was clipped by 3 bases and J by 5 bases; unmatched bases: 10. Germline CDR1 is SGHTA and CDR2 is FQGNSA. The CDR3 extends over 16 amino acids. This CDR3 is CASSFVNGGARDTQYF. CDR3 DNA: TGTGCCAGCAGCTTCGTTAACGGGGGGGCCAGAGATACGCAGTATTTT.

The chain has TRBV5-5 and TRBJ2-2; 9 bases are a match to TRBD1. The CDR3 runs to 18 residues. CDR1 SGHKS and CDR2 YYEKEE come from the germline V gene (reference sequence). The V and J ends lost 2 bases and 2 bases, in that order; junction bases with no gene match: 10. CDR3 bases: TGTGCCAGCAGCTTAGGGGTACCGGGACAGGGTAACACCGGGGAGCTGTTTTTT. This translates into CASSLGVPGQGNTGELFF.

This clonotype appeared many times. The chain joins TRBV28 to TRBJ1-6; maybe TRBD1 (5 bases). This CDR3 region has 15 residues. Germline loops: CDR1 MDHEN, CDR2 SYDVKM. V was pared by 3 bases and J by 6 bases, with 12 bases between. The CDR3 sequence is CASSFERRANSPLHF. The CDR3 DNA sequence: TGTGCCAGCAGTTTTGAGCGCAGGGCTAATTCACCCCTCCACTTT.